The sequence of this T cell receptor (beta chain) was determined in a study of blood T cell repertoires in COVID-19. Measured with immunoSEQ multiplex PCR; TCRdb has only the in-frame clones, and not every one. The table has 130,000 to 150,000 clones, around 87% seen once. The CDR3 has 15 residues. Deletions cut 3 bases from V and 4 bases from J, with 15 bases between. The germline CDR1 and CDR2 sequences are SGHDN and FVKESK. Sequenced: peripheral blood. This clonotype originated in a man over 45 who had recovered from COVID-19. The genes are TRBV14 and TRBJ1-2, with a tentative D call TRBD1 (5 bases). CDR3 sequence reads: CASSHSDRILYGYTF. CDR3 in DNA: TGTGCCAGCAGCCACTCCGACAGAATCCTCTATGGCTACACCTTC. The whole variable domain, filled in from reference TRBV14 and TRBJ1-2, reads EAGVTQFPSHSVIEKGQTVTLRCDPISGHDNLYWYRRVMGKEIKFLLHFVKESKQDESGMPNNRFLAERTGGTYSTLKVQPAELEDSGVYFCASSHSDRILYGYTFGSGTRLTVV.